This entry describes one T cell receptor (beta chain). The sample comes from a study of cytomegalovirus exposure and HLA in healthy donors. The CDR3 runs to 14 residues. Trimming stripped 2 bases from V and 4 bases from J, with 11 bases between. CDR1 MNHEY and CDR2 SMNVEV come from the germline V gene (reference sequence). The PCR was carried out with 60 Vbeta primers and 13 Jbeta primers. Assay: immunoSEQ multiplex PCR; the TCRdb copy retains only in-frame clones and omits some. Its table records about 200,000 clones. The receptor was isolated from a girl aged 2 to 9 in good health and CMV-seropositive. Input material: PBMCs. This chain uses TRBV27 with TRBJ1-1; D is ambiguous. The CDR3 loop is CASSLEGWGTEAFF. In DNA form, the CDR3 reads TGTGCCAGCAGTTTAGAGGGTTGGGGCACTGAAGCTTTCTTT.